This entry lists 6 T cell receptor beta chains sequenced from one sample in a study of radiotherapy plus CTLA-4 blockade in lung cancer. TCRdb's copy holds only in-frame clones and misses some; the assay was immunoSEQ multiplex PCR. The data contain 70,000 to 95,000 clones, around 83% of them singletons. The material was peripheral blood, obtained from a patient treated with radiotherapy plus ipilimumab. The receptors come from a human donor with non-small cell lung cancer that progressed on radiotherapy plus ipilimumab.

The J gene is TRBJ1-4, the V gene TRBV2; no firm D call. The CDR3 length is 15 residues. Trimming took 6 bases from V and 1 from J, leaving 12 bases between them. The germline V gene has CDR1 SNHLY and CDR2 FYNNEI. For the CDR3, the DNA is TGTGCCAGCAGGGAGACCTTGGGAACTAATGAAAAACTGTTTTTT. It translates to CASRETLGTNEKLFF.

The CDR3 loop is CATSDSYTDTQYF. CDR3 nucleotide sequence: TGCGCCACTTCGGACTCTTACACAGATACGCAGTATTTT. The chain couples TRBV5-1 to TRBJ2-3, with D possibly TRBD2 on 5 matching bases. Germline values: CDR1 SGHRS, CDR2 YFSETQ. The CDR3 has 13 amino acids. Trimming took off 9 bases at V and 2 bases at J, with 13 bases between the two ends.

This clone occurred a few times. The CDR3 bases are TGTGCCAGCACCGGGACTACCGCCGGTGGGACCCAGTACTTC. Translating it yields CASTGTTAGGTQYF. The chain is built from TRBV6-5 and TRBJ2-5; 7 bases agree with TRBD2. CDR3 length equals 14 residues. V trimming: 7 bases; J trimming: 7 bases; junction bases outside the gene matches: 12. Germline CDR1 is MNHEY and CDR2 is SVGAGI.

This rearrangement joins TRBV30 to TRBJ2-1; perhaps TRBD2 as D (5 bases). Germline V gene data show CDR1 as GTSNPN and CDR2 as SVGIG (reference sequence). V lost 3 bases and J lost 10, with 13 bases in between. This CDR3 is built from 12 residues. This CDR3 reads CAWSRGFKEQFF. The CDR3 DNA is TGTGCCTGGAGCCGGGGTTTTAAAGAGCAGTTCTTC.

This clone was counted a single time. The chain links TRBV15 to TRBJ2-5, with 8 bases aligning to TRBD1. V gave up 6 bases and J gave up 6 bases; unmatched junction bases: 6. This CDR3 has 13 amino acids. Germline-derived CDR1 and CDR2 are LNHNV and YYDKDF (reference sequence). The CDR3 loop reads CATSQDREQTQYF. CDR3 coding DNA: TGTGCCACCAGTCAGGACAGGGAACAGACCCAGTACTTC.

The rearrangement joins TRBV9 to TRBJ2-7; D is undetermined. The germline V gene encodes CDR1 SGDLS and CDR2 YYNGEE. V lost 1 base to trimming and J lost 3 bases, with 11 bases between them. CDR3 length: 14 amino acids. CDR3 DNA sequence: TGTGCCAGCAGCGTAAGTGGGGTTGGCTACGAGCAGTACTTC. Translating it yields CASSVSGVGYEQYF.